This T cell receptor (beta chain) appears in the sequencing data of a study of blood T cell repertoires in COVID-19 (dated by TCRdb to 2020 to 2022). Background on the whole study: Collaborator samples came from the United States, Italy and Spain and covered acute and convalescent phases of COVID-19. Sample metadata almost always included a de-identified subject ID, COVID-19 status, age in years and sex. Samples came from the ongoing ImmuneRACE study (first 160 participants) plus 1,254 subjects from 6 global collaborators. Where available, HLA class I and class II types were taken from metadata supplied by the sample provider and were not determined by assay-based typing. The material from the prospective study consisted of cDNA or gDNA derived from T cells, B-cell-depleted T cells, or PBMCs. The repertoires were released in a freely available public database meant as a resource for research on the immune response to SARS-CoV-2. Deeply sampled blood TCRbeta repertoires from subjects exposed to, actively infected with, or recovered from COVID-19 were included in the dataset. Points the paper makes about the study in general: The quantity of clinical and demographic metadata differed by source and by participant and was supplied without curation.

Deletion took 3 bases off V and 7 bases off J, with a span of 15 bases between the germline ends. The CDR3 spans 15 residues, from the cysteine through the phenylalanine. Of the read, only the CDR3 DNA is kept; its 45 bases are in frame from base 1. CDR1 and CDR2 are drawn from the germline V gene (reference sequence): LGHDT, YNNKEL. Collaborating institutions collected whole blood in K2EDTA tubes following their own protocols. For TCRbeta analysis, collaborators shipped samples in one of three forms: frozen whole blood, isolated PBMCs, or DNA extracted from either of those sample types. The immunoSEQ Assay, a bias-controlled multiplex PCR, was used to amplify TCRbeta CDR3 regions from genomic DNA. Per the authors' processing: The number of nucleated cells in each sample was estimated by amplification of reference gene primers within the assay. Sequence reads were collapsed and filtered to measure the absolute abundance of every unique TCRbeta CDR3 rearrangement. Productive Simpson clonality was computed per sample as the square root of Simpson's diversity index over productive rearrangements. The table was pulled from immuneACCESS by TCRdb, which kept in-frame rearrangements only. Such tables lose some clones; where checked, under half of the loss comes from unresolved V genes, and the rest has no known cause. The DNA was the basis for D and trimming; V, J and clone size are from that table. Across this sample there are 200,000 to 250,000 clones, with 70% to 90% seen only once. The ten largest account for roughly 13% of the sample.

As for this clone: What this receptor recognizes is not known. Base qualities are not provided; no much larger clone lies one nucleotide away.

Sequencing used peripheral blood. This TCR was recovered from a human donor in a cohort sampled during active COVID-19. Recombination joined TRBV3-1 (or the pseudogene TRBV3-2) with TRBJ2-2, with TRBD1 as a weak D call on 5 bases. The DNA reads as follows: TGTGCCAGCAGCCACGCTCAAGGGGCCAGCGGGGAGCTGTTTTTT. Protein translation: CASSHAQGASGELFF.